A selection of T cell receptor beta chains follows, all from one sample in a study of OX40 agonist ivuxolimab in advanced cancers. The method was immunoSEQ multiplex PCR; TCRdb's version includes in-frame clones alone and lacks a portion of them. The table lists tens of thousands of clones, 80% to 90% of them singletons. This material consisted of CD4+ or CD8+ T cells sorted from blood, taken in a trial of the OX40 agonist ivuxolimab. The receptors were gathered from an adult with an advanced solid tumor such as melanoma, head and neck, liver or kidney cancer. Both conserved end residues are part of each CDR3. Fields, in order: D gene, J gene, V gene, clone size, CDR3 protein, CDR3 DNA. The D gene is left open where the match is weak. A row's size may be missing; if present it is once, few, many or a size class.

>TRBD1|TRBJ1-4|TRBV5-6|-
CASSLQGLREKLFF
TGTGCCAGCAGCCTACAGGGGTTGAGAGAAAAACTGTTTTTT
>-|TRBJ2-5|TRBV10-3|-
CAISERADGETQYF
TGTGCCATCAGTGAGAGGGCAGACGGGGAGACCCAGTACTTC
>-|TRBJ2-7|TRBV27|-
CASSLTRGVNEQYF
TGTGCCAGCAGCCTAACCCGCGGGGTCAACGAGCAGTACTTC
>-|TRBJ2-7|TRBV7-3|once
CASSTYRAYEQYF
TGTGCCAGCAGCACGTATAGAGCCTACGAGCAGTACTTC
>-|TRBJ2-3|TRBV27|-
CASSPQGVWRDTQYF
TGTGCCAGCAGTCCCCAGGGAGTTTGGCGAGATACGCAGTATTTT
>-|TRBJ1-2|TRBV19|few
CASRGGLRGYTF
TGTGCCAGTAGAGGGGGGCTGCGTGGCTACACCTTC
>-|TRBJ1-2|TRBV28|-
CASSLPHPYGYTF
TGTGCCAGCAGTCTCCCCCACCCCTATGGCTACACCTTC
>-|TRBJ2-3|TRBV11-3|-
CASSLSADTQYF
TGTGCCAGCAGCTTGTCTGCGGATACGCAGTATTTT
>-|TRBJ2-4|TRBV5-8|-
CASSLGQNIQYF
TGTGCCAGCAGCTTAGGACAGAACATTCAGTACTTC
>-|TRBJ1-2|TRBV6-1|-
CASSELTNYGYTF
TGTGCCAGCAGTGAACTGACAAACTATGGCTACACCTTC
>-|TRBJ2-5|TRBV5-1|-
CASSLEVVGTQYF
TGCGCCAGCAGCTTGGAGGTGGTTGGGACCCAGTACTTC
>-|TRBJ1-1|TRBV4-2|-
CASSQDQLMNTEAFF
TGTGCCAGCAGCCAAGATCAACTGATGAACACTGAAGCTTTCTTT
>-|TRBJ2-1|TRBV7-2|-
CASSSSLTGNEQFF
TGTGCCAGCAGCTCCTCCCTTACGGGCAATGAGCAGTTCTTC
>-|TRBJ2-6|TRBV7-9|-
CASSPSIGGAGANVLTF
TGTGCCAGCAGCCCCTCGATAGGGGGAGCGGGGGCCAACGTCCTGACTTTC
>-|TRBJ2-3|TRBV5-8|-
CASSLGGTVGVLTDTQYF
TGTGCCAGCAGCTTGGGGGGAACGGTGGGAGTCCTCACAGATACGCAGTATTTT
>-|TRBJ2-7|TRBV7-8|-
CASSLGWWQGSDEQYF
TGTGCCAGCAGCTTAGGTTGGTGGCAGGGGAGCGACGAGCAGTACTTC
>-|TRBJ1-1|TRBV10-1|few
CASSGSVDRLSEAFF
TGCGCCAGCAGTGGATCAGTTGACAGGCTGTCTGAAGCTTTCTTT
>TRBD2|TRBJ2-1|TRBV4-1|-
CASSHKKERGVAGPYNEQFF
TGCGCCAGCAGCCACAAAAAGGAAAGAGGGGTAGCGGGACCTTACAATGAGCAGTTCTTC
>TRBD1|TRBJ2-5|TRBV5-1|-
CASSLGTGNAETQYF
TGCGCCAGCAGCTTGGGGACAGGGAATGCAGAGACCCAGTACTTC
>TRBD2|TRBJ2-1|TRBV27|-
CASSLSGLAVYNEQFF
TGTGCCAGCAGTTTATCTGGACTAGCGGTATACAATGAGCAGTTCTTC
>TRBD1|TRBJ2-5|TRBV5-4|-
CASSSGQQETQYF
TGTGCCAGCAGCTCGGGACAGCAAGAGACCCAGTACTTC
>-|TRBJ1-3|TRBV19|-
CASSIVGTGNTIYF
TGTGCCAGTAGTATAGTGGGAACTGGAAACACCATATATTTT
>-|TRBJ1-5|TRBV4-3|-
CASSQDIGGQPQHF
TGCGCCAGCAGCCAAGATATCGGGGGGCAGCCCCAGCATTTT
>-|TRBJ1-2|TRBV5-1|few
CASRVDWGYGYTF
TGCGCCAGCAGGGTGGACTGGGGCTATGGCTACACCTTC
>-|TRBJ2-7|TRBV6-5|-
CASSYSWIPHEQYF
TGTGCCAGCAGTTACTCCTGGATTCCCCACGAGCAGTACTTC
>TRBD2|TRBJ2-7|TRBV11-2|-
CASTTSGSSYEQYF
TGTGCCAGCACCACTAGCGGGAGCTCCTACGAGCAGTACTTC
>-|TRBJ1-5|TRBV6-5|few
CASSYEIGRQPQHF
TGTGCCAGCAGTTACGAGATAGGGCGCCAGCCCCAGCATTTT
>-|TRBJ2-7|TRBV25-1|-
CASSPTPGRAFYEQYF
TGTGCCAGCAGCCCTACCCCGGGCCGTGCCTTCTACGAGCAGTACTTC
>-|TRBJ2-3|TRBV25-1|-
CASSEEGRWPPDTQYF
TGTGCCAGCAGTGAGGAGGGCAGGTGGCCGCCAGATACGCAGTATTTT
>-|TRBJ1-6|TRBV2|-
CASIRTWNSPLHF
TGTGCCAGCATTCGGACCTGGAATTCACCCCTCCACTTT
>TRBD2|TRBJ2-3|TRBV27|-
CASSHRLAGGTDTQYF
TGTGCCAGCAGTCACCGACTAGCGGGAGGCACAGATACGCAGTATTTT
>-|TRBJ1-3|TRBV7-3|once
CASSLTGTPGNTIYF
TGTGCCAGCAGCTTAACGGGGACACCTGGAAACACCATATATTTT
>-|TRBJ1-1|TRBV5-6|-
CASSNSDGRGNTEAFF
TGTGCCAGCAGCAATTCGGACGGGCGCGGGAACACTGAAGCTTTCTTT
>TRBD1|TRBJ2-6|TRBV7-3|-
CASSLVGTALEDFSGANVLTF
TGTGCCAGCAGCTTAGTAGGGACAGCCCTAGAGGATTTCTCTGGGGCCAACGTCCTGACTTTC
>-|TRBJ2-2|TRBV28|-
CASIETPSLNTGELFF
TGTGCCAGCATCGAAACCCCTAGCCTGAACACCGGGGAGCTGTTTTTT
>TRBD2|TRBJ2-1|TRBV7-9|-
CASSFLAGRYNEQFF
TGTGCCAGCAGCTTCCTAGCGGGGAGATACAATGAGCAGTTCTTC
>-|TRBJ2-3|TRBV9|-
CASGASGTDTQYF
TGTGCGTCGGGGGCTAGCGGCACAGATACGCAGTATTTT
>-|TRBJ1-4|TRBV29-1|-
CSVGPREEKLFF
TGCAGCGTTGGGCCCAGGGAGGAAAAACTGTTTTTT
>-|TRBJ2-7|TRBV9|-
CASSPEGGRGFEQYF
TGTGCCAGCAGCCCTGAGGGGGGCAGGGGGTTCGAGCAGTACTTC
>TRBD1|TRBJ1-2|TRBV29-1|once
CSVLGQTNYGYTF
TGCAGCGTGTTGGGACAGACTAACTATGGCTACACCTTC
>-|TRBJ1-4|TRBV27|-
CASSLRGWDEKLFF
TGTGCCAGCAGTTTAAGAGGGTGGGATGAAAAACTGTTTTTT
>-|TRBJ1-1|TRBV18|few
CASSRLTGANTEAFF
TGTGCCAGCTCGAGGTTGACAGGAGCGAACACTGAAGCTTTCTTT
>-|TRBJ1-3|TRBV12-5|-
CASGGQVGNTIYF
TGTGCTAGTGGGGGGCAGGTTGGAAACACCATATATTTT
>-|TRBJ2-7|TRBV7-9|-
CASSLATRGGQQYF
TGTGCCAGCAGCTTAGCAACGAGGGGCGGGCAGCAGTACTTC
>TRBD2|TRBJ2-2|TRBV19|few
CASRTGGPNTGELFF
TGTGCCAGTAGGACGGGGGGGCCGAACACCGGGGAGCTGTTTTTT
>-|TRBJ2-5|TRBV5-1|-
CASSLGTWGQETQYF
TGCGCCAGCAGCCTGGGCACCTGGGGGCAAGAGACCCAGTACTTC
>-|TRBJ2-1|TRBV6-5|-
CASRPTLSSYNEQFF
TGTGCCAGCAGACCCACTTTGAGCTCCTACAATGAGCAGTTCTTC
>-|TRBJ1-6|TRBV10-1|-
CASSENGGNSPLHF
TGCGCCAGCAGTGAGAACGGGGGAAATTCACCCCTCCACTTT
>-|TRBJ2-3|TRBV6-6|-
CATAGRRTDTQYF
TGTGCCACCGCGGGACGCCGCACAGATACGCAGTATTTT